A selection of T cell receptor beta chains follows, all from one sample in a study of CD8 T cells in ankylosing spondylitis. From the 5' RACE reads, TCRdb called clonotypes with MiXCR, one entry per CDR3 protein. This table holds 670,000 or so distinct CDR3 sequences, about 20% found once. The specimen sequenced was blood, either unsorted or a sorted T cell fraction (not recorded which). The source is a male donor with ankylosing spondylitis. Each CDR3 is given with its conserved first and last residue. The D gene is left open where the match is weak. A row's size may be missing; if present it is once, few, many or a size class.

clone size: .; D gene: .; V gene: TRBV10-2; J gene: TRBJ1-2; CDR3 DNA: TGCGCCAGCAGTGAGTCGTCAGGGAACTATGGCTACACCTTC; CDR3 protein: CASSESSGNYGYTF
clone size: .; D gene: .; V gene: TRBV5-1; J gene: TRBJ2-5; CDR3 DNA: TGCGCCAGCAGCTTAGTCGCGCAGGGCTCGGAGACCCAGTACTTC; CDR3 protein: CASSLVAQGSETQYF
clone size: .; D gene: .; V gene: TRBV15; J gene: TRBJ2-5; CDR3 DNA: TGTGCCACCAGCAGAGTCGGGGGAATTAGCGAGACCCAGTACTTC; CDR3 protein: CATSRVGGISETQYF
clone size: few; D gene: .; V gene: TRBV7-4; J gene: TRBJ2-3; CDR3 DNA: TGTGCCAGCAGCCCCCCAATTTGTGCGCTTCCAGATACGCAGTATTTT; CDR3 protein: CASSPPICALPDTQYF
clone size: .; D gene: TRBD1; V gene: TRBV5-6; J gene: TRBJ1-2; CDR3 DNA: TGTGCCAGCAGCTTGGCTACAGGGGAAGGCTACACCTTC; CDR3 protein: CASSLATGEGYTF
clone size: many; D gene: TRBD1; V gene: TRBV11-2; J gene: TRBJ2-3; CDR3 DNA: TGTGCCAGCAGCGGGGACAGGGTTCCAGATACGCAGTATTTT; CDR3 protein: CASSGDRVPDTQYF
clone size: .; D gene: TRBD2; V gene: TRBV12-3/TRBV12-4; J gene: TRBJ2-1; CDR3 DNA: TGTGCCAGCAGTCCTATGGGGCGAGCGGGGGGAAATGAGCAGTTCTTC; CDR3 protein: CASSPMGRAGGNEQFF
clone size: .; D gene: .; V gene: TRBV20-1; J gene: TRBJ2-7; CDR3 DNA: TGCAGTGTCCGGGGGCCGCGGGACGAGCAGTACTTC; CDR3 protein: CSVRGPRDEQYF
clone size: .; D gene: TRBD1; V gene: TRBV5-4; J gene: TRBJ2-2; CDR3 DNA: TGTGCCAGCAGCTTCGGGACAGGGGGGAACACCGGGGAGCTGTTTTTT; CDR3 protein: CASSFGTGGNTGELFF
clone size: few; D gene: TRBD2; V gene: TRBV7-9; J gene: TRBJ2-1; CDR3 DNA: TGTGCCAGCAGCTACCCGGGAGGTAGGCATGAGCAGTTCTTC; CDR3 protein: CASSYPGGRHEQFF
clone size: .; D gene: .; V gene: TRBV20-1; J gene: TRBJ2-2; CDR3 DNA: TGCAGTGCCAACAGGGACACCGGGGAGCTGTTTTTT; CDR3 protein: CSANRDTGELFF
clone size: few; D gene: .; V gene: TRBV10-3; J gene: TRBJ2-5; CDR3 DNA: TGTGCCATCTCGGACCACCAAGAGACCCAGTACTTC; CDR3 protein: CAISDHQETQYF
clone size: few; D gene: .; V gene: TRBV11-3; J gene: TRBJ1-1; CDR3 DNA: TGTGCCAGCGAGGGGCAGGGGTTTACTGAAGCTTTCTTT; CDR3 protein: CASEGQGFTEAFF
clone size: few; D gene: .; V gene: TRBV25-1; J gene: TRBJ1-6; CDR3 DNA: TGTGCCAGCAGTGACGAGAGCTCCTATAATTCACCCCTCCACTTT; CDR3 protein: CASSDESSYNSPLHF
clone size: few; D gene: .; V gene: TRBV10-3; J gene: TRBJ1-2; CDR3 DNA: TGTGCCATCGGAACAAACAGGGACTCCGTCTATGGCTACACCTTC; CDR3 protein: CAIGTNRDSVYGYTF
clone size: few; D gene: TRBD1; V gene: TRBV7-9; J gene: TRBJ2-1; CDR3 DNA: TGTGCCAGCAGCTTACCGGGACAGGTCTACAATGAGCAGTTCTTC; CDR3 protein: CASSLPGQVYNEQFF
clone size: few; D gene: TRBD1; V gene: TRBV5-1; J gene: TRBJ2-1; CDR3 DNA: TGCGCCAGCAGCCAGGGACAGTCCTACAATGAGCAGTTCTTC; CDR3 protein: CASSQGQSYNEQFF
clone size: .; D gene: TRBD2; V gene: TRBV20-1; J gene: TRBJ2-1; CDR3 DNA: TGCAGTGCTAGTTTAGCGGGGGGGCCCGAAGAGCAGTTCTTC; CDR3 protein: CSASLAGGPEEQFF
clone size: few; D gene: TRBD1; V gene: TRBV6-5; J gene: TRBJ1-2; CDR3 DNA: TGTGCCAGCAGTTACCGTCAGGGGGCTTCTTTCGCTTATGGCTACACCTTC; CDR3 protein: CASSYRQGASFAYGYTF
clone size: few; D gene: .; V gene: TRBV20-1; J gene: TRBJ1-1; CDR3 DNA: TGCAGTCCAACAGTGAACACTGAAGCTTTCTTT; CDR3 protein: CSPTVNTEAFF
clone size: .; D gene: .; V gene: TRBV29-1; J gene: TRBJ1-1; CDR3 DNA: TGCAGCGTTAGGGACGGTTTGAACACTGAAGCTTTCTTT; CDR3 protein: CSVRDGLNTEAFF
clone size: many; D gene: .; V gene: TRBV5-1; J gene: TRBJ1-2; CDR3 DNA: TGCGCCAGCAGCTTCCACCCGAGGACAAAAAAAAGGCGAGGCTACACCTTC; CDR3 protein: CASSFHPRTKKRRGYTF
clone size: few; D gene: .; V gene: TRBV29-1; J gene: TRBJ2-7; CDR3 DNA: TGCAGCGTTGTTGACAGGCGCTCCTACGAGCAGTACTTC; CDR3 protein: CSVVDRRSYEQYF
clone size: few; D gene: TRBD1; V gene: TRBV20-1; J gene: TRBJ2-7; CDR3 DNA: TGCAGTGCTCCAGCTCCGGGACAGGGAGGGTCGGACGAGCAGTACTTC; CDR3 protein: CSAPAPGQGGSDEQYF
clone size: .; D gene: .; V gene: TRBV2; J gene: TRBJ1-1; CDR3 DNA: TGTGCCACCACGTTAGGCACTGAAGCTTTCTTT; CDR3 protein: CATTLGTEAFF
clone size: few; D gene: .; V gene: TRBV5-1; J gene: TRBJ2-1; CDR3 DNA: TGCGCCAGCATCAAAACTGGCGGCCCCTACAATGAGCAGTTCTTC; CDR3 protein: CASIKTGGPYNEQFF
clone size: .; D gene: .; V gene: TRBV27; J gene: TRBJ2-1; CDR3 DNA: TGTGCCAGCAGTGCAGCGGTCAACTCCTACAATGAGCAGTTCTTC; CDR3 protein: CASSAAVNSYNEQFF
clone size: .; D gene: .; V gene: TRBV7-6; J gene: TRBJ1-1; CDR3 DNA: TGTGCCAGCAGCCAGCACGGGGGGCGGGAATTGAACACTGAAGCTTTCTTT; CDR3 protein: CASSQHGGRELNTEAFF
clone size: .; D gene: TRBD1; V gene: TRBV20-1; J gene: TRBJ1-2; CDR3 DNA: TGCAGTGCTAAGGGACAGAGGGATGGCTACACCTTC; CDR3 protein: CSAKGQRDGYTF
clone size: few; D gene: TRBD2; V gene: TRBV29-1; J gene: TRBJ2-1; CDR3 DNA: TGCAGCGCCCAGAAGCGGGAGGGTTTCTACAATGAGCAGTTCTTC; CDR3 protein: CSAQKREGFYNEQFF
clone size: .; D gene: TRBD2; V gene: TRBV11-2; J gene: TRBJ2-7; CDR3 DNA: TGTGCCAGCAGCGCTCCCGGACTAGCGGGGGGGAACGTTAGGGGCGAGCAGTACTTC; CDR3 protein: CASSAPGLAGGNVRGEQYF
clone size: .; D gene: .; V gene: TRBV7-9; J gene: TRBJ1-5; CDR3 DNA: TGTGCCAGCAGCTTAATGAGTCAGCCCCAGCATTTT; CDR3 protein: CASSLMSQPQHF
clone size: many; D gene: .; V gene: TRBV6-1; J gene: TRBJ2-5; CDR3 DNA: TGTGCCAGCAGGCGGGGAGGAGGAGAGACCCAGTACTTC; CDR3 protein: CASRRGGGETQYF
clone size: few; D gene: .; V gene: TRBV7-9; J gene: TRBJ1-2; CDR3 DNA: TGTGCCAGCAGTCCCCGTTCGATCGTTACTAACTATGGCTACACCTTC; CDR3 protein: CASSPRSIVTNYGYTF
clone size: .; D gene: .; V gene: TRBV6-5; J gene: TRBJ2-1; CDR3 DNA: TGTGCCAGCAGTTACTCGGGGGGAGGATGGAACAATGAGCAGTTCTTC; CDR3 protein: CASSYSGGGWNNEQFF
clone size: few; D gene: TRBD2; V gene: TRBV20-1; J gene: TRBJ2-2; CDR3 DNA: TGCAGTGCTAGACGCGCCGGGGAGCGGGGGAAGAACACCGGGGAGCTGTTTTTT; CDR3 protein: CSARRAGERGKNTGELFF
clone size: few; D gene: .; V gene: TRBV19; J gene: TRBJ1-5; CDR3 DNA: TGTGCCAGTAGTATGATGGGGTCGGGAGTCAATCAGCCCCAGCATTTT; CDR3 protein: CASSMMGSGVNQPQHF
clone size: .; D gene: .; V gene: TRBV24-1; J gene: TRBJ2-2; CDR3 DNA: TGTGCCACCAGTAACCGGGGAACCTACACCGGGGAGCTGTTTTTT; CDR3 protein: CATSNRGTYTGELFF
clone size: once; D gene: .; V gene: TRBV24-1; J gene: TRBJ1-2; CDR3 DNA: TGTGCCACCAGTGACTCCGACAGGAATAACTATGGCTACACCTTC; CDR3 protein: CATSDSDRNNYGYTF
clone size: few; D gene: .; V gene: TRBV11-2; J gene: TRBJ2-3; CDR3 DNA: TGTGCCAGCAGCCCGACGGGGTCGCTGCTCGGTACGCAGTATTTT; CDR3 protein: CASSPTGSLLGTQYF
clone size: few; D gene: .; V gene: TRBV11-3; J gene: TRBJ2-1; CDR3 DNA: TGTGCCAGCAGCCTATATGCCGACGACAATGAGCAGTTCTTC; CDR3 protein: CASSLYADDNEQFF
clone size: .; D gene: .; V gene: TRBV6-5; J gene: TRBJ1-2; CDR3 DNA: TGTGCCAGCAGTTACTCGAGAGGGAGGGAAGACCACACCTTC; CDR3 protein: CASSYSRGREDHTF
clone size: few; D gene: .; V gene: TRBV29-1; J gene: TRBJ2-3; CDR3 DNA: TGCAGCGTACTTCTAGGGGTAGGCCAGAGCACAGATACGCAGTATTTT; CDR3 protein: CSVLLGVGQSTDTQYF
clone size: few; D gene: .; V gene: TRBV20-1; J gene: TRBJ2-7; CDR3 DNA: TGCAGTGCTAGAGACCTGCTTCGAGGGACCTACGAGCAGTACTTC; CDR3 protein: CSARDLLRGTYEQYF
clone size: .; D gene: TRBD2; V gene: TRBV6-5; J gene: TRBJ2-2; CDR3 DNA: TGTGCCAGCAGTTTTCTAGCGGGAGGACCTGCGAACACCGGGGAGCTGTTTTTT; CDR3 protein: CASSFLAGGPANTGELFF
clone size: few; D gene: .; V gene: TRBV7-9; J gene: TRBJ1-2; CDR3 DNA: TGTGCCAGCAGCCCGCCCGGGGCTGACTATGGCTACACCTTC; CDR3 protein: CASSPPGADYGYTF
clone size: .; D gene: .; V gene: TRBV6-2/TRBV6-3; J gene: TRBJ2-1; CDR3 DNA: TGTGCCAGCAGCCCTCCTGGGGTTGAACTCCCTAGCTCCTACAATGAGCAGTTCTTC; CDR3 protein: CASSPPGVELPSSYNEQFF
clone size: few; D gene: .; V gene: TRBV4-1; J gene: TRBJ2-5; CDR3 DNA: TGCGCCAGCAGCCAAGTAGGGTTAGGAAAAGAGACCCAGTACTTC; CDR3 protein: CASSQVGLGKETQYF
clone size: few; D gene: .; V gene: TRBV4-1; J gene: TRBJ1-1; CDR3 DNA: TGCGCCAGCAGCCAAGACAGCCTTGAAGCTTTCTTT; CDR3 protein: CASSQDSLEAFF
clone size: few; D gene: .; V gene: TRBV6-4; J gene: TRBJ1-2; CDR3 DNA: TGTGCCAGCAGCCCGCGTGGGCAGGGCGATGGCTACACCTTC; CDR3 protein: CASSPRGQGDGYTF
clone size: .; D gene: .; V gene: TRBV20-1; J gene: TRBJ2-1; CDR3 DNA: TGCAGTGCTTCCCTTCAGACTGAGCAGTTCTTC; CDR3 protein: CSASLQTEQFF
clone size: .; D gene: TRBD1; V gene: TRBV20-1; J gene: TRBJ2-6; CDR3 DNA: TGCAGTGCTAGCCACAGGGGGACATCTGGGGCCAACGTCCTGACTTTC; CDR3 protein: CSASHRGTSGANVLTF
clone size: few; D gene: .; V gene: TRBV12-3/TRBV12-4; J gene: TRBJ2-7; CDR3 DNA: TGTGCCAGCAGTCCAAACATCCAGGAATACGAGCAGTACTTC; CDR3 protein: CASSPNIQEYEQYF
clone size: .; D gene: .; V gene: TRBV30; J gene: TRBJ1-5; CDR3 DNA: TGTGCCTGGAGTAGGTATAGCAATCAGCCCCAGCATTTT; CDR3 protein: CAWSRYSNQPQHF
clone size: .; D gene: .; V gene: TRBV28; J gene: TRBJ1-6; CDR3 DNA: TGTGCCAGCAGTTTCTTGGACTCTCTCGGGTCACCCCTCCACTTT; CDR3 protein: CASSFLDSLGSPLHF
clone size: few; D gene: .; V gene: TRBV5-1; J gene: TRBJ2-7; CDR3 DNA: TGCGCCAGCAGCTCCGACGGGACGCCCCTGGGGAGCTCCTACGAGCAGTACTTC; CDR3 protein: CASSSDGTPLGSSYEQYF
clone size: .; D gene: .; V gene: TRBV20-1; J gene: TRBJ1-4; CDR3 DNA: .; CDR3 protein: CSARVVSTNEKLFFF